This T cell receptor beta chain was documented in a study of T cells in Graves' hyperthyroidism and ophthalmopathy. V was trimmed by 5 bases and J by 6 bases, leaving 13 bases between them. Per the germline V gene, CDR1 is SGHAT and CDR2 is FQDESV (reference sequence). The CDR3 spans 13 residues. Under 3 months was the duration of disease in ophthalmopathy patients, who also had a Clinical Activity Score of at least 3 and a NOSPECS grade of at least 4. The authors obtained PBMCs from about 9.5 ml of fresh peripheral blood. General study results and limits: Median prediction lead before ophthalmopathy onset was around 7 months with the model.

Researchers took RNA transcripts and amplified the TCR beta CDR3 regions from them. Carried out on the TCR CDR3, a first-round RT-PCR used the HTBI primer set. TCRdb reprocessed the multiplex PCR reads with MiXCR, giving one entry per CDR3 protein. The table has a few hundred thousand distinct CDR3 sequences, about a sixth seen once. This clonotype was observed a few times. Its antigen is undetermined. Sequences were obtained from blood. This chain links TRBV11-1 with TRBJ1-2; D remains unclear. The sequence was obtained from a woman in her thirties or forties with Graves' ophthalmopathy. The CDR3 DNA reads TGTGCCAGCAGCCCGCCGGGCCATCATGGCTACACCTTC. Residues: CASSPPGHHGYTF.